One and the same sample provided the 5 T cell receptor beta chains below, sequenced in a study of identical twins. TCRdb used MiXCR to reprocess the 5' RACE reads, holding one entry per CDR3 protein. Found here are about 700,000 distinct CDR3 sequences, 8.5% to 9.5% of them singletons; the top ten hold about 0.98%. The same sample was also used in a study of yellow fever vaccine responses in identical twins.

Sequencing input: PBMCs. These receptors all come from a young woman in good health.

The gene calls are TRBV24-1 and TRBJ2-2, with TRBD2 as a possible D gene (6 bases). CDR3 length: 15 residues. V was cut by 6 bases and J by 2 bases, with 12 bases left in between. In germline, CDR1 is KGHDR, CDR2 SFDVKD. The chain's CDR3 is CATSPWGENTGELFF. CDR3 DNA: TGTGCCACCAGTCCCTGGGGGGAAAACACCGGGGAGCTGTTTTTT.

V gene TRBV7-6 combines with J gene TRBJ2-6; D is uncertain. The germline gives CDR1 SGHVS, CDR2 FNYEAQ. V lost 1 base and J lost 3, with 7 bases in between. The CDR3 extends over 15 amino acids. CDR3 region: CASSLVRNGANVLTF. The CDR3 nucleotides are TGTGCCAGCAGCTTAGTACGGAATGGGGCCAACGTCCTGACTTTC.

This clonotype has only a few counts. The chain carries TRBV5-1 and TRBJ2-3; 7 bases are shared with TRBD1. CDR3 length: 14 residues. Trimming cost V 7 bases and J 4 bases; bases outside gene matches: 9. Looked up from germline, CDR1 is SGHRS and CDR2 is YFSETQ. The CDR3 nucleotides read TGCGCCAGCGGGGCTACAGGGGCGGCAGATACGCAGTATTTT. This codes for CASGATGAADTQYF.

The sample holds many counts of this clonotype. The chain uses TRBV12-3 or TRBV12-4 and TRBJ1-6; the D gene is possibly TRBD1 (5 bases). The CDR3 consists of 14 residues. Between the trimmed V and J ends, which lost 5 bases and 6 bases, there was a span of 11 bases. The CDR3: CASSQGIPNSPLHF. CDR3 nucleotide sequence: TGTGCCAGCAGTCAGGGCATCCCTAATTCACCCCTCCACTTT.

The chain joins TRBV7-9 to TRBJ2-1, with D perhaps matching TRBD1 (5 bases). In germline, CDR1 is SEHNR, CDR2 FQNEAQ (reference sequence). Between the trimmed V and J ends, which lost 0 bases and 6 bases, there was a span of 15 bases. This CDR3 has 16 residues. This CDR3 is CASSLAQGLEGNEQFF. Written as DNA, the CDR3 is TGTGCCAGCAGCTTAGCCCAGGGTTTAGAAGGCAATGAGCAGTTCTTC.